The 30 T cell receptor beta chains below come from one sample, sequenced in a study of T-cell reconstitution after alpha-beta-depleted transplantation in children. Unique molecular identifiers were used to barcode this TCRbeta library. TCRdb reprocessed the PCR reads with MiXCR, giving one entry per CDR3 protein. The sample gives about 980,000 distinct CDR3 sequences, less than 30% of which show up once; 25% to 35% is in the top ten. The sample was PBMCs, mostly from graft donor cells, taken 360 days after TCRalphabeta/CD19-depleted stem cell transplant. These receptors were taken from a boy under three years old who had a stem cell transplant for SCID, so the T cells may come from the graft donor.

J is TRBJ1-1 and V is TRBV18; D not certain. Per the germline V gene, CDR1 is KGHSH and CDR2 is LQKENI. Trimming took off 0 bases at V and 6 bases at J, with 11 bases between the two ends. The CDR3 loop spans 14 amino acids. This CDR3 is CASSPPGKGSEAFF. Written as DNA, the CDR3 is TGTGCCAGCTCACCACCGGGCAAGGGATCTGAAGCTTTCTTT.

The V and J genes are TRBV5-5 and TRBJ2-7; tentatively, D is TRBD1 (6 bases). V was cut by 2 bases and J by 0 bases, with 18 bases left in between. The germline gives CDR1 SGHKS, CDR2 YYEKEE (reference sequence). The CDR3 covers 17 residues. The CDR3 loop is CASSFRRQDVPSYEQYF. The CDR3 nucleotides read TGTGCCAGCAGCTTCCGCAGACAGGACGTCCCCTCCTACGAGCAGTACTTC.

In its sample, this clonotype was seen a few times. CDR3 in amino acids: CASSYGFFYEQYF. The CDR3, as DNA: TGTGCCAGCAGCTACGGGTTTTTCTACGAGCAGTACTTC. The chain couples TRBV27 to TRBJ2-7; D is undetermined. Germline CDR1 is MNHEY and CDR2 is SMNVEV (reference sequence). Trimming removed 6 bases from V and 3 bases from J, with 12 bases in between. This CDR3 contains 13 residues.

This clonotype occurred a few times. The chain links TRBV12-3 or TRBV12-4 to TRBJ1-3; D is unresolved. Trimming cost V 5 bases and J 0 bases, with 8 bases left between them. The CDR3 consists of 14 residues. The CDR3 DNA reads as TGTGCCAGCAGTCGTTCTGGCTCTGGAAACACCATATATTTT. Protein: CASSRSGSGNTIYF.

The rearrangement joins TRBV27 to TRBJ1-2; TRBD1 is a possible D gene (5 bases). Trimming removed 5 bases at V and 8 bases at J, with 33 bases between. The CDR3 runs 19 residues. Germline V gene lookup returns CDR1 MNHEY and CDR2 SMNVEV (reference sequence). This chain's CDR3 is CASSTQTLAGTLLIRGYTF. The CDR3 DNA reads as TGTGCCAGCAGTACCCAGACGTTGGCAGGGACCCTCCTAATTCGCGGCTACACCTTC.

Notes on this clonotype: Its ends do not fully match the called genes, so a read error is possible. The chain is built from TRBV20-1 and TRBJ2-1, with D maybe TRBD2 (7 bases). The germline V gene has CDR1 DFQATT and CDR2 SNEGSKA (reference sequence). CDR3 length: 13 residues. The CDR3 nucleotides are TGCAGTGCAAGAGGGGGGGCCTACAATGAGCAGTTCTTC. It yields the protein CSARGGAYNEQFF.

V is TRBV5-4 and J is TRBJ2-1; 15 nucleotides match TRBD2. V gave up 0 bases and J gave up 6 bases; unmatched junction bases: 7. This CDR3 is built from 18 residues. Per germline, CDR1 SGHNT and CDR2 YYREEE (reference sequence). CDR3 sequence reads: CASSLVGLAGGPSNEQFF. DNA of the CDR3: TGTGCCAGCAGCTTGGTTGGACTAGCGGGGGGGCCGAGCAATGAGCAGTTCTTC.

This clonotype was counted a few times. The rearrangement joins TRBV20-1 to TRBJ1-1; TRBD1 might be the D (6 bases). Germline CDR1 and CDR2: DFQATT and SNEGSKA (reference sequence). The germline V and J ends were trimmed by 2 bases and 1 base, with 23 bases remaining between them. CDR3 size: 18 residues. In nucleotides, the CDR3 is TGCAGTGCTAGAAATTTGGGCGGGGGGCGCCGTGGGAACACTGAAGCTTTCTTT. This sequence encodes CSARNLGGGRRGNTEAFF.

This chain uses TRBV10-3 with TRBJ1-5, with 10 bases lining up with TRBD1. The V gene's germline CDR1 is ENHRY and CDR2 SYGVKD. The CDR3 is 14 amino acids. The trim removed 6 bases at V and 4 bases at J, leaving 3 bases unmatched. This CDR3 is CAIRWTGGNQPQHF. The CDR3 DNA reads as TGTGCCATCAGGTGGACAGGGGGGAATCAGCCCCAGCATTTT.

This clonotype was seen many times. The V and J genes are TRBV12-3 or TRBV12-4 and TRBJ2-5; a weak D match, TRBD1 (5 bases). V lost 2 bases to trimming and J lost 4 bases, with 11 bases between them. The CDR3 has 14 residues. The CDR3, as DNA: TGTGCCAGCAGTTTAAAGGGGAACGGAGAGACCCAGTACTTC. This translates into CASSLKGNGETQYF.

The chain carries TRBV7-2 and TRBJ1-1; 12 bases fit TRBD1. The germline V gene has CDR1 SGHTA and CDR2 FQGNSA. After removal of 4 bases from V and 11 bases from J, the junction contained 2 bases not matched to a gene. The CDR3 sequence is 12 residues long. The CDR3 nucleotides are TGTGCCAGCAGCTGGGACAGGGGGCTCGCTTTCTTT. The encoded protein is CASSWDRGLAFF.

This clonotype has just a few counts. V is TRBV27 and J is TRBJ2-1; TRBD1 matches at 7 bases. The V gene end was trimmed by 6 bases and the J gene end by 1 base; junction bases not matched to a gene: 6. Germline CDR1 and CDR2: MNHEY and SMNVEV (reference sequence). The CDR3 runs to 15 residues. CDR3 in DNA: TGTGCCAGCAGGGGGTACAGGGGTTCCTACAATGAGCAGTTCTTC. This gives the protein CASRGYRGSYNEQFF.

The table lists this clonotype with a few counts. The chain employs TRBV28 and TRBJ1-1; no clear D gene. Germline assignment: CDR1 MDHEN and CDR2 SYDVKM. V shed 1 base and J shed 6 bases, with 12 bases lying between them. The CDR3 length is 14 residues. The CDR3 bases are TGTGCCAGCAGTTTATCTTCCACGGCGGCTGAAGCTTTCTTT. It yields the protein CASSLSSTAAEAFF.

This clonotype was detected only a few times. The chain carries TRBV5-1 and TRBJ2-1, with TRBD2 matching 11 bases. The germline gives CDR1 SGHRS, CDR2 YFSETQ. This CDR3 comprises 16 residues. J was trimmed by 8 bases and V by 0 bases; bases with no gene match: 7. The CDR3, as DNA: TGCGCCAGCAGCTTGGTCCTAGCGGGGGGATCGGATGAGCAGTTCTTC. This sequence encodes CASSLVLAGGSDEQFF.

The rearrangement joins TRBV24-1 to TRBJ1-5, with D maybe TRBD1 (5 bases). Germline V gene data show CDR1 as KGHDR and CDR2 as SFDVKD. V dropped 5 bases and J dropped 6 bases, with 16 bases sitting between them. The CDR3 sequence is 15 residues long. The CDR3, as DNA: TGTGCCACCAGTGGATCAGGGAGTAGGAGTCAGCCCCAGCATTTT. Translated, it gives CATSGSGSRSQPQHF.

This chain joins TRBV9 and TRBJ2-7, with D possibly being TRBD2 (7 bases). The CDR3 totals 15 residues. The V gene's germline CDR1 is SGDLS and CDR2 YYNGEE. V was clipped by 7 bases and J by 2 bases, with 19 bases between them. The chain's CDR3 is CASSRGRGLTYEQYF. In DNA form, the CDR3 reads TGTGCCAGCTCCCGAGGGCGGGGGCTTACCTACGAGCAGTACTTC.

This clonotype occurred many times. The chain recombines TRBV20-1 with TRBJ2-2; D gene ambiguous. Germline CDR1 is DFQATT and CDR2 is SNEGSKA (reference sequence). The CDR3 contains 14 residues. Trimming pared 6 bases from V and 3 bases from J, leaving 14 bases between. CDR3 loop: CSAPLRIDTGELFF. CDR3 DNA: TGCAGTGCCCCCCTTAGAATTGACACCGGGGAGCTGTTTTTT.

The chain couples TRBV12-3 or TRBV12-4 to TRBJ2-5, with a weak D call TRBD2 (6 bases). V was trimmed by 2 bases and J by 5 bases, leaving 18 bases between them. The CDR3 is made up of 16 amino acids. CDR3 coding DNA: TGTGCCAGCAGTTTAACGAGTCGGGGAGGAAGGGAGACCCAGTACTTC. It translates to CASSLTSRGGRETQYF.

The V call is TRBV28, the J call TRBJ2-1; possibly TRBD1 for D (5 bases). CDR1 MDHEN and CDR2 SYDVKM come from the germline V gene. Trimming took 6 bases from V and 5 from J, leaving 14 bases between them. The length of the CDR3 is 14 residues. The CDR3 region is CASRLRAPHNEQFF. The CDR3, as DNA: TGTGCCAGCAGACTCAGGGCACCTCACAATGAGCAGTTCTTC.

This chain joins TRBV29-1 and TRBJ2-3; the match to TRBD1 covers 9 bases. CDR1 and CDR2 from the germline V gene are SQVTM and ANQGSEA. The trim removed 7 bases at V and 5 bases at J, leaving 4 bases unmatched. CDR3 length: 12 amino acids. Written as DNA, the CDR3 is TGCAGCGGGGGACAGGGTAGAGATACGCAGTATTTT. It specifies CSGGQGRDTQYF.

This sequence joins TRBV28 and TRBJ2-7, with D perhaps matching TRBD2 (5 bases). Looked up from germline, CDR1 is MDHEN and CDR2 is SYDVKM. Trimming shortened V by 11 bases and J by 4 bases, and 12 bases separated the two germline ends. The CDR3 has 11 residues. The CDR3 DNA follows: TGTGCCGTGAGGGCGGTTTACGAGCAGTACTTC. Translating gives CAVRAVYEQYF.

Remarks on this clonotype: The junction departs from germline at one end; a sequencing error may be responsible. The chain joins TRBV20-1 to TRBJ2-1; 11 positions match TRBD2. This CDR3 is built from 17 residues. Germline V lookup: CDR1 DFQATT, CDR2 SNEGSKA (reference sequence). The CDR3 sequence: CCARAWVAGGSYNEQFF. The CDR3 DNA reads as TGCTGTGCTAGAGCCTGGGTAGCGGGGGGGTCCTACAATGAGCAGTTCTTC.

This clonotype was seen a few times. The chain joins TRBV5-1 to TRBJ2-3; a weak D match, TRBD1 (6 bases). The germline V gene has CDR1 SGHRS and CDR2 YFSETQ. CDR3 length: 15 amino acids. The V gene lost 4 bases and the J gene lost 3 bases, with 15 bases spanning the gap. The CDR3 DNA follows: TGCGCCAGCAGCGGTCCCGGGACAAGGACAGATACGCAGTATTTT. This encodes CASSGPGTRTDTQYF.

The rearrangement uses TRBV6-1 and TRBJ1-1; 9 nucleotides line up with TRBD1. With 6 bases clipped from V and 6 bases from J, the junction kept 8 bases outside the gene matches. The V gene's germline CDR1 is MNHNS and CDR2 SASEGT. The CDR3 totals 14 residues. The CDR3 sequence is CASSVDRGKAEAFF. The CDR3 nucleotides read TGTGCCAGCAGCGTAGACAGGGGGAAGGCTGAAGCTTTCTTT.

The rearrangement uses TRBV28 and TRBJ1-1; 9 nucleotides line up with TRBD1. V was clipped by 6 bases and J by 10 bases; unmatched bases: 15. CDR3 length: 15 residues. Per germline, CDR1 MDHEN and CDR2 SYDVKM. CDR3 nucleotides: TGTGCCAGCAGCCCAAGATCTACAGGGGGCATAGGAGCTTTCTTT. Translated, it gives CASSPRSTGGIGAFF.

There are a few counts of this clonotype. V gene TRBV11-1 combines with J gene TRBJ2-3; 14 bases fit TRBD2. This CDR3 spans 17 amino acids. Germline V gives CDR1 SGHAT, CDR2 FQDESV (reference sequence). V shed 6 bases, J shed 0 bases, and the junction held 5 bases outside the gene matches. The DNA of the CDR3 is TGTGCCAGCAGGATGACTAGCGGGGGGGTCAGCACAGATACGCAGTATTTT. This translates into CASRMTSGGVSTDTQYF.

Turning to this clonotype: The conserved phenylalanine or tryptophan normally closing the CDR3 is absent here, so this likely arose from a read error. V usage is TRBV11-2 and J usage is TRBJ2-2, with D maybe TRBD1 (5 bases). CDR3 size: 17 residues. V lost 4 bases, J lost 5 bases, and 20 bases lay in between. Germline-derived CDR1 and CDR2 are SGHAT and FQNNGV. The CDR3 nucleotides are TGTGCCAGCAGCTCCGACCGGGCAGGGTCTATGACCGGGGAGCTGTTTGTT. It encodes CASSSDRAGSMTGELFV.

V usage is TRBV12-3 or TRBV12-4 and J usage is TRBJ2-1; 11 nucleotides line up with TRBD2. The CDR3 is made up of 15 amino acids. V was pared by 4 bases and J by 6 bases, with 5 bases of the junction left unmatched. The DNA of the CDR3 is TGTGCCAGCAGTTCGGGACTAGCGGATCTCAATGAGCAGTTCTTC. Its protein is CASSSGLADLNEQFF.

This clonotype has only a few counts. The chain has TRBV7-9 and TRBJ1-4, with unresolved D. V was shortened by 5 bases and J by 7 bases, with 17 bases between the two germline ends. CDR3 length: 15 amino acids. Germline V CDR1 and CDR2: SEHNR, FQNEAQ (reference sequence). CDR3 loop: CASSPRALTGEKLFF. The CDR3 DNA reads as TGTGCCAGCAGCCCGAGGGCCCTGACCGGTGAAAAACTGTTTTTT.

The chain links TRBV7-9 to TRBJ2-5, with TRBD1 matching over 7 bases. Germline V gene sequence: CDR1 SEHNR, CDR2 FQNEAQ (reference sequence). There are 15 residues in the CDR3. The junction had 10 bases not matched to a gene; V was cut back by 5 bases and J by 4 bases. The CDR3 protein is CASSRETGVGETQYF. CDR3 sequence (DNA): TGTGCCAGCAGCCGAGAAACAGGGGTTGGAGAGACCCAGTACTTC.